Sequencing of this T cell receptor beta chain was carried out in a study of T cells in Graves' hyperthyroidism and ophthalmopathy. Amplification targeted TCR beta CDR3 regions from RNA transcripts. RT-PCR in the first round (using the HTBI primer set) targeted the TCR CDR3. TCRdb reanalysed the multiplex PCR reads using MiXCR and keeps one entry per CDR3 protein. The data contain about 590,000 distinct CDR3 sequences, about a sixth of them singletons. Hyperthyroidism had been newly diagnosed in patients aged 18 to 65, and its duration was under 2 months. Those patients with uncontrolled infection, other autoimmune disease, pregnancy or lactation were excluded. Study-wide points: Ophthalmopathy, which appeared later, was predicted by the model a median roughly 6.4 months before onset. Most expanded thyroid clonotypes above 0.001 also appeared in blood.

This clonotype was recorded at least ten times. Its antigen is unidentified. Trimming cost V 5 bases and J 5 bases; bases outside gene matches: 6. Germline V lookup: CDR1 MNHEY, CDR2 SMNVEV (reference sequence). The CDR3 loop spans 15 amino acids. The TCR was taken from a woman younger than 45 with Graves' hyperthyroidism. This rearrangement joins TRBV27 to TRBJ2-7, with 13 nucleotides matching TRBD2. Specimen: blood. In DNA form, the CDR3 reads TGTGCCAGCAGTGGAAGACTAGCGGGAGGCCACGAGCAGTACTTC. Amino acids: CASSGRLAGGHEQYF.